Sequencing of this T cell receptor (beta chain) was carried out in a study of shared clonotypes between healthy human individuals. Study-level points and caveats: An expected dependence of interdonor clonotype sharing on sequencing depth was noted.

The naive CD8 fraction comprised CD45RO-negative cells positively selected for CCR7 and excluded terminally differentiated effector memory CD45RA+ cells. Adult Caucasians living in Nashville, Tennessee made up all of the donors. The CDR3 runs to 13 residues. Trimming took 5 bases from V and 7 from J, leaving 14 bases between them. Germline CDR1 and CDR2: MNHEY and SMNVEV (reference sequence). Replicate sorted-subset PCRs were loaded with approximately 200 ng DNA, roughly 33,000 T cell genomes. Assay used: immunoSEQ multiplex PCR; TCRdb lists only in-frame clones, some missing. Of roughly 1,800,000 clones in the sample, roughly 94% were seen once. On this clone itself: Its antigen remains unidentified.

The genes are TRBV27 and TRBJ1-2, with D possibly TRBD1 on 5 matching bases. The receptor comes from a man younger than 35 in good health. Input material: naive CD8+ T cells sorted from blood. CDR3 sequence: CASSPGSKGGYTF. The CDR3 nucleotides read TGTGCCAGCAGTCCAGGGAGCAAGGGTGGCTACACCTTC.